The 27 T cell receptor beta chains below come from one sample, sequenced in a study of cytomegalovirus exposure and HLA in healthy donors. The PCR contained 60 Vbeta and 13 Jbeta primers. Clones were sequenced by immunoSEQ multiplex PCR, and TCRdb holds only the in-frame ones, with some missing. The sample holds fewer than 200,000 clones, around 82% seen once. Sequenced input: PBMCs. These receptors all stem from a man aged 60-69 years in good health and CMV-seronegative.

The chain couples TRBV30 to TRBJ2-1, with D perhaps TRBD1 (5 bases). The CDR3 is made up of 16 amino acids. V lost 0 bases, J lost 0 bases, and 12 bases lay in between. Germline V lookup: CDR1 GTSNPN, CDR2 SVGIG (reference sequence). The CDR3 region has the DNA TGTGCCTGGAGTGTCAGACAGATAAGCTCCTACAATGAGCAGTTCTTC. This sequence encodes CAWSVRQISSYNEQFF.

The rearrangement uses TRBV5-4 and TRBJ2-5, with TRBD2 matching over 10 bases. The CDR3 sequence is 16 residues long. Germline V gene data show CDR1 as SGHNT and CDR2 as YYREEE (reference sequence). The V gene end was trimmed by 0 bases and the J gene end by 11 bases; junction bases not matched to a gene: 13. The CDR3: CASSLAGSSGSGEQYF. The CDR3 coding sequence is TGTGCCAGCAGCTTGGCCGGATCTAGCGGGAGTGGGGAGCAGTACTTC.

This clone was detected once. V is TRBV7-2 and J is TRBJ2-1; a possible D gene is TRBD2 (6 bases). The V and J ends lost 2 bases and 5 bases respectively, with 13 bases between them. This CDR3 contains 15 residues. Germline V lookup: CDR1 SGHTA, CDR2 FQGNSA. The chain's CDR3 is CASSLRSGDNNEQFF. CDR3 DNA: TGTGCCAGCAGCTTACGTAGCGGTGATAACAATGAGCAGTTCTTC.

This clone turned up a few times. The gene calls are TRBV13 and TRBJ2-7; 9 bases fit TRBD1. V lost 0 bases to trimming and J lost 12 bases; unmatched junction nucleotides: 12. The CDR3 sequence is 15 residues long. Germline V gene data show CDR1 as PRHDT and CDR2 as FYEKMQ (reference sequence). CDR3 region: CASSLGRSRGTGLYF. The CDR3, as DNA: TGTGCCAGCAGCTTAGGCCGGAGTCGTGGGACAGGGTTGTACTTC.

This clone was seen more than once but under ten times. The J gene is TRBJ1-3, the V gene TRBV28; D ambiguous. CDR1 is MDHEN and CDR2 is SYDVKM in the germline V gene. This CDR3 spans 17 amino acids. V was clipped by 3 bases and J by 0 bases, with 15 bases between them. CDR3 region: CASSFRDIQSSGNTIYF. As DNA, the CDR3 is TGTGCCAGCAGTTTTCGAGACATTCAGAGCTCTGGAAACACCATATATTTT.

V is TRBV6-5 and J is TRBJ1-2, with 9 bases that match TRBD1. Trimming removed 5 bases from V and 7 bases from J; junction bases left unmatched: 11. Germline CDR1 reads MNHEY; CDR2 reads SVGAGI. The CDR3 runs to 15 residues. The CDR3 loop reads CASSQPGTGLSGYTF. CDR3 in DNA: TGTGCCAGCAGTCAGCCCGGGACAGGGCTGAGTGGCTACACCTTC.

V and J are TRBV7-9 and TRBJ1-5; no reliable D call. The germline V gene encodes CDR1 SEHNR and CDR2 FQNEAQ (reference sequence). V lost 5 bases and J lost 6, with 11 bases in between. There are 13 residues in the CDR3. The CDR3 DNA reads as TGTGCCAGCAGCAGGGAGGAGGGTCAGCCCCAGCATTTT. Protein sequence: CASSREEGQPQHF.

V gene TRBV27 combines with J gene TRBJ1-1; the D is unclear. The germline CDR1 and CDR2 sequences are MNHEY and SMNVEV (reference sequence). This CDR3 is 14 amino acids long. V lost 6 bases and J 2 bases, leaving 13 bases between the germline ends. The chain's CDR3 is CASSGSSFNTEAFF. The CDR3 coding sequence is TGTGCCAGCAGCGGGTCCAGTTTTAACACTGAAGCTTTCTTT.

V and J are TRBV7-9 and TRBJ2-5, with TRBD1 identical over 10 bases. Trimming removed 4 bases from V and 5 bases from J; junction bases left unmatched: 13. The CDR3 totals 17 residues. Germline V gene data show CDR1 as SEHNR and CDR2 as FQNEAQ (reference sequence). CDR3 sequence: CASSSIPGQGKVETQYF. The CDR3 nucleotides are TGTGCCAGCAGCTCCATCCCGGGACAGGGGAAAGTTGAGACCCAGTACTTC.

The chain couples TRBV4-3 to TRBJ2-7, with D possibly TRBD1 on 6 matching bases. There are 14 residues in the CDR3. The V gene's germline CDR1 is LGHNA and CDR2 YSLEER. Between the trimmed V and J ends, which lost 2 bases and 2 bases, there was a span of 10 bases. Written as DNA, the CDR3 is TGCGCCAGCAGCCAATCTAGGGGGACCTACGAGCAGTACTTC. Amino acid sequence: CASSQSRGTYEQYF.

The chain recombines TRBV6-1 with TRBJ1-2; no clear D gene. CDR1 is MNHNS and CDR2 is SASEGT in the germline V gene. The CDR3 spans 16 residues. Trimming took 3 bases from V and 0 from J, leaving 14 bases between them. In DNA form, the CDR3 reads TGTGCCAGCAGTGACCGAGGGTTGGCAACTAACTATGGCTACACCTTC. As protein: CASSDRGLATNYGYTF.

This rearrangement joins TRBV21-1 to TRBJ2-7; whether TRBD1, the table's D call, matches the DNA was not checked. TRBV21-1 is deemed a pseudogene. CDR3 length: 16 residues. Here the CDR3 reads CASSRNPTGITYEQYF. CDR3 DNA sequence: TGTGCCAGCAGCAGAAATCCGACAGGGATTACCTACGAGCAGTACTTC.

V usage is TRBV5-1 and J usage is TRBJ2-7, with TRBD1 matching 9 bases. V shed 0 bases, J shed 3 bases, and the junction held 7 bases outside the gene matches. This CDR3 region has 16 residues. Germline lookup yields CDR1 SGHRS and CDR2 YFSETQ. The CDR3 loop is CASSLGGTGGLYEQYF. CDR3 in DNA: TGCGCCAGCAGCTTGGGGGGAACAGGGGGCCTCTACGAGCAGTACTTC.

V usage is TRBV4-1 and J usage is TRBJ1-2; D may be TRBD1 (5 bases). Germline CDR1 MGHRA, CDR2 YSYEKL. The CDR3 length is 15 residues. V lost 1 base, J lost 3 bases, and 12 bases lay in between. The CDR3 DNA follows: TGCGCCAGCAGCCAAGGCACAGGTGCCGACTATGGCTACACCTTC. Protein sequence: CASSQGTGADYGYTF.

As to this clone: The same CDR3 is also encoded by other DNA sequences in this sample. The J gene is TRBJ2-5, the V gene TRBV11-3; no clear D. The CDR3 runs to 14 residues. V dropped 1 base and J dropped 1 base, with 7 bases sitting between them. CDR1 and CDR2 from the germline V gene are SGHNT and YENEEA. This CDR3 reads CASSLARGQETQYF. CDR3 nucleotide sequence: TGTGCCAGCAGCTTAGCGCGCGGCCAAGAGACCCAGTACTTC.

This chain joins TRBV5-4 and TRBJ1-1; a possible D gene is TRBD1 (5 bases). The length of the CDR3 is 14 residues. The germline V gene encodes CDR1 SGHNT and CDR2 YYREEE (reference sequence). V was shortened by 0 bases and J by 4 bases, with 10 bases between the two germline ends. CDR3 sequence: CASSLAGVGTEAFF. The CDR3 DNA sequence: TGTGCCAGCAGCTTGGCGGGGGTAGGCACTGAAGCTTTCTTT.

This chain uses TRBV28 with TRBJ2-5, with 12 positions matching TRBD2. CDR3 size: 17 residues. The V segment lost 5 bases and the J segment 4 bases; nucleotides outside the gene matches: 11. The V gene's germline CDR1 is MDHEN and CDR2 SYDVKM. This chain's CDR3 is CASSPLAGGMSRETQYF. In DNA, the CDR3 is TGTGCCAGCAGTCCGCTAGCGGGAGGGATGAGTAGAGAGACCCAGTACTTC.

This clone has only one observation. The chain joins TRBV6-5 to TRBJ1-3, with D tentatively TRBD1 (5 bases). The CDR3 runs to 16 residues. Deletions cut 0 bases from V and 4 bases from J, with 13 bases between. CDR1 is MNHEY and CDR2 is SVGAGI in the germline V gene. CDR3 bases: TGTGCCAGCAGTTACTCGCCAGGGCCGATCGGAAACACCATATATTTT. This encodes CASSYSPGPIGNTIYF.

The CDR3 spells CASSSGPSGTQYF. For the CDR3, the DNA is TGTGCCAGCAGTTCAGGGCCCTCGGGGACCCAGTACTTC. The V and J genes are TRBV7-2 and TRBJ2-5, with a weak D call TRBD1 (5 bases). Trimming cost V 6 bases and J 7 bases, with 15 bases left between them. Germline V gives CDR1 SGHTA, CDR2 FQGNSA. This CDR3 has 13 residues.

This sequence joins TRBV27 and TRBJ2-2, with D perhaps TRBD1 (5 bases). V shed 5 bases and J shed 2 bases, with 15 bases lying between them. The CDR3 sequence is 16 residues long. CDR1 is MNHEY, CDR2 SMNVEV, per germline (reference sequence). CDR3 amino acids: CASSGALGFNTGELFF. As DNA, the CDR3 is TGTGCCAGCAGTGGGGCCTTGGGGTTCAACACCGGGGAGCTGTTTTTT.

The rearrangement joins TRBV19 to TRBJ2-5, with 7 bases fitting TRBD2. This CDR3 has 14 amino acids. V lost 6 bases and J lost 9; bases outside the gene matches: 13. Germline assignment: CDR1 LNHDA and CDR2 SQIVND (reference sequence). The CDR3 DNA is TGTGCCAGTAGGAACAGGCAGGTGGCGGGGGCCCAGTACTTC. Protein sequence: CASRNRQVAGAQYF.

V and J are TRBV7-2 and TRBJ2-7; the match to TRBD2 covers 10 bases. The CDR3 has 16 amino acids. Losses at the gene ends were 1 base for V and 3 bases for J; bases not matched to a gene: 6. Germline values: CDR1 SGHTA, CDR2 FQGNSA. CDR3 sequence: CASSLEVGLADYEQYF. The CDR3 nucleotides are TGTGCCAGCAGCTTAGAGGTCGGACTAGCGGACTACGAGCAGTACTTC.

This clone occurred a few times. The J gene is TRBJ2-7, the V gene TRBV2, with TRBD2 matching over 8 bases. The CDR3 sequence is 17 residues long. Germline CDR1 and CDR2: SNHLY and FYNNEI. V lost 0 bases to trimming and J lost 1 base; unmatched junction nucleotides: 8. In DNA form, the CDR3 reads TGTGCCAGCAGTGAAGCGAGTAGCGGGATGACATCCTACGAGCAGTACTTC. It encodes CASSEASSGMTSYEQYF.

V usage is TRBV27 and J usage is TRBJ2-7; D may be TRBD1 (7 bases). The CDR3 has 13 residues. V lost 2 bases and J 6 bases, leaving 11 bases between the germline ends. Looked up from germline, CDR1 is MNHEY and CDR2 is SMNVEV (reference sequence). CDR3 amino acids: CASSLGQGGEQYF. Here the CDR3 DNA reads TGTGCCAGCAGTTTAGGGCAGGGGGGCGAGCAGTACTTC.

This chain uses TRBV27 with TRBJ2-7; TRBD2 aligns across 10 bases. The junction had 7 bases not matched to a gene; V was cut back by 4 bases and J by 4 bases. The CDR3 totals 15 residues. CDR1 is MNHEY, CDR2 SMNVEV, per germline (reference sequence). Written as DNA, the CDR3 is TGTGCCAGCAGTTCCCAACTAGCGGGAAATTACGAGCAGTACTTC. Amino acids: CASSSQLAGNYEQYF.

The rearrangement joins TRBV5-1 to TRBJ1-2, with 8 bases fitting TRBD1. The V and J ends lost 1 base and 6 bases, in that order; junction bases with no gene match: 5. Per germline, CDR1 SGHRS and CDR2 YFSETQ. This CDR3 is built from 14 residues. The CDR3 region has the DNA TGCGCCAGCAGCTTGCAGGGGGCGCCGGATGGCTACACCTTC. Translated, it gives CASSLQGAPDGYTF.

Remarks on this clone: One junction end does not reproduce the germline sequence, and a read error may be involved. V usage is TRBV11-2 and J usage is TRBJ1-2; weak D call: TRBD1 (6 bases). CDR1 and CDR2 (germline): SGHAT, FQNNGV. This CDR3 is built from 15 residues. CDR3 protein: CASSLETGTRSGYTF. CDR3 nucleotides: TGTGCCAGCAGCCTAGAAACAGGGACCCGAAGCGGCTACACCTTC.